This TCR beta chain derives from a study of blood T cell repertoires in COVID-19. Method: immunoSEQ multiplex PCR; TCRdb's copy keeps in-frame clones and lacks some. The data show about 33,000 clones, just under 80% seen once. This receptor was taken from a man at least 80 years old with acute or convalescent COVID-19. Sequencing used peripheral blood.

The CDR3 DNA reads TGTGCCTGGAGTCAATACAGGGTACGACTTGAGCAGTTCTTC. This codes for CAWSQYRVRLEQFF. The rearrangement links TRBV30 to TRBJ2-1; D is possibly TRBD1 (6 bases). V gave up 2 bases and J gave up 9 bases, with 17 bases separating them. This CDR3 region has 14 residues. Germline-derived CDR1 and CDR2 are GTSNPN and SVGIG (reference sequence). The complete variable domain, with remaining parts taken from reference TRBV30 and TRBJ2-1, reads SQTIHQWPATLVQPVGSPLSLECTVEGTSNPNLYWYRQAAGRGLQLLFYSVGIGQISSEVPQNLSASRPQDRQFILSSKKLLLSDSGFYLCAWSQYRVRLEQFFGPGTRLTVL.